The rows below give T cell receptor beta chains drawn from one sample of a study of T cell repertoires in cytomegalovirus infection. A single record per CDR3 protein comes from TCRdb applying MiXCR to the reads. The profile shows some 270,000 distinct CDR3 sequences, about 17% of them singletons. Sequencing was done on a sample of CD8+ T cells from PBMCs. The receptor set was obtained from a human donor in good health (CMV status not recorded). Some clones in this sample may be carry-over from other donors' samples. Both conserved end residues are trimmed from each CDR3.

>TRBJ2-3|TRBV28
ASGFDRDTQY
>TRBJ1-5|TRBV28
ASSLGGLGNQPQH
>TRBJ1-1|TRBV29-1
SGGVNTEAF
>TRBJ2-2|TRBV5-5
ASSLGVDISSNTGELF
>TRBJ2-3|TRBV7-9
ASIPSPSSSTDTQY
>TRBJ2-1|TRBV29-1
SVPQGVSYNEQF
>TRBJ1-1|TRBV6-2/TRBV6-3
ASSYPPAGDTEAF
>TRBJ2-7|TRBV7-6
ASCNYKSGQGLGDEQY
>TRBJ2-1|TRBV6-1
ASNRRDRGNNEQF
>TRBJ1-1|TRBV5-1
ASSLRLATRGMNTEAF
>TRBJ2-5|TRBV12-3/TRBV12-4
ASSSLQGRETQY
>TRBJ1-1|TRBV4-2
ASSQDRMNTEAF
>TRBJ2-3|TRBV3-1
ASSQGPADTQY
>TRBJ2-3|TRBV4-1
ASSHPGLAGGRTDTQY
>TRBJ2-5|TRBV6-6
ASSFRTSGAAETQY
>TRBJ1-5|TRBV20-1
SATLDWRSNQPQH
>TRBJ1-4|TRBV7-9
ATSGDRNEKLF